Listed below are T cell receptor beta chains from one sample, sequenced in a study of blood T cell repertoires in COVID-19. Assay: immunoSEQ multiplex PCR; the TCRdb copy retains only in-frame clones and omits some. The sample includes some 180,000 clones, roughly 82% seen only once; the top ten take about 12%. Sequenced input: peripheral blood. All receptors derive from a human donor in a cohort sampled during active COVID-19. Both conserved end residues are part of each CDR3. The order of the fields is clone size, V gene, J gene, D gene, CDR3 DNA, CDR3 protein. The D gene is left open where the match is weak. Clone size is not always given. Where it is, it says once, few, many or a class for expanded clones.

clone size: .
V gene: TRBV15
J gene: TRBJ2-2
D gene: TRBD2
CDR3 DNA: TGTGCCACCAGCACGAGCCTCGCTAGCGGGAGGGGCGGGACCGGGGAGCTGTTTTTT
CDR3 protein: CATSTSLASGRGGTGELFF

clone size: few
V gene: TRBV7-6
J gene: TRBJ2-7
D gene: .
CDR3 DNA: TGTGCCAGCAGCTTCGGACTCTTCTACGAGCAGTACTTC
CDR3 protein: CASSFGLFYEQYF

clone size: .
V gene: TRBV29-1
J gene: TRBJ1-1
D gene: .
CDR3 DNA: TGCAGCGTTGAAAAGGGAGCCGTGAACACTGAAGCTTTCTTT
CDR3 protein: CSVEKGAVNTEAFF

clone size: .
V gene: TRBV12-3/TRBV12-4
J gene: TRBJ2-2
D gene: .
CDR3 DNA: TGTGCCAGCAGTTTAGCGCTATGGGGCCAGCTGTTTTTT
CDR3 protein: CASSLALWGQLFF

clone size: .
V gene: TRBV2
J gene: TRBJ2-2
D gene: .
CDR3 DNA: TGTGCCAGCAGTTTACAGGGCCTGAACACCGGGGAGCTGTTTTTT
CDR3 protein: CASSLQGLNTGELFF

clone size: .
V gene: TRBV5-1
J gene: TRBJ2-5
D gene: TRBD1
CDR3 DNA: TGCGCCAGCAGCTTAACAGGGGGGTTGGACGAGACCCAGTACTTC
CDR3 protein: CASSLTGGLDETQYF

clone size: once
V gene: TRBV3-1/TRBV3-2
J gene: TRBJ2-2
D gene: TRBD1
CDR3 DNA: TGTGCCAGCAGCCAATGGGACAGGGTGGCCGGGGAGCTGTTTTTT
CDR3 protein: CASSQWDRVAGELFF

clone size: .
V gene: TRBV18
J gene: TRBJ2-1
D gene: TRBD2
CDR3 DNA: TGTGCCAGCTCACCACCGACTAGCCTAGGTCTCTCCTACAATGAGCAGTTCTTC
CDR3 protein: CASSPPTSLGLSYNEQFF

clone size: .
V gene: TRBV4-1
J gene: TRBJ1-4
D gene: TRBD1
CDR3 DNA: TGCGCCAGCAGCCACGAAAAGACAGGGGCTTTGAAAGAAAAACTGTTTTTT
CDR3 protein: CASSHEKTGALKEKLFF

clone size: .
V gene: TRBV2
J gene: TRBJ2-1
D gene: TRBD2
CDR3 DNA: TGTGCCAGCAGTGAGCGGGAGGGTCCAAATGAGCAGTTCTTC
CDR3 protein: CASSEREGPNEQFF

clone size: .
V gene: TRBV27
J gene: TRBJ2-3
D gene: TRBD2
CDR3 DNA: TGTGCCAGCAGTTCCAGCGGGAGTGCAGATACGCAGTATTTT
CDR3 protein: CASSSSGSADTQYF

clone size: .
V gene: TRBV4-1
J gene: TRBJ1-4
D gene: .
CDR3 DNA: TGCGCCAGCAGCCACGGGTGGTCGACTAATGAAAAACTGTTTTTT
CDR3 protein: CASSHGWSTNEKLFF

clone size: .
V gene: TRBV29-1
J gene: TRBJ2-7
D gene: .
CDR3 DNA: TGCAGCGCTGCGGGACTGGCAGGATACGAGCAGTACTTC
CDR3 protein: CSAAGLAGYEQYF

clone size: .
V gene: TRBV10-2
J gene: TRBJ1-4
D gene: TRBD1
CDR3 DNA: TGCGCCAGCAGTCCAGACAGGGCTGCAACTAATGAAAAACTGTTTTTT
CDR3 protein: CASSPDRAATNEKLFF

clone size: .
V gene: TRBV11-2
J gene: TRBJ2-5
D gene: .
CDR3 DNA: TGTGCCAGCAGCTTGGTTCGGGGAGGAGGAGAGACCCAGTACTTC
CDR3 protein: CASSLVRGGGETQYF

clone size: .
V gene: TRBV6-5
J gene: TRBJ2-5
D gene: TRBD2
CDR3 DNA: TGTGCCAGCAGTTGGGGAGGGGCCCCTCCGGAGACCCAGTACTTC
CDR3 protein: CASSWGGAPPETQYF

clone size: .
V gene: TRBV7-9
J gene: TRBJ2-5
D gene: TRBD1
CDR3 DNA: TGTGCCAGCAGCTCGGACAGGTTGAAAGAGACCCAGTACTTC
CDR3 protein: CASSSDRLKETQYF

clone size: .
V gene: TRBV30
J gene: TRBJ2-7
D gene: TRBD2
CDR3 DNA: TGTGCCTGGACGGGGACTACCGCCTACGAGCAGTACTTC
CDR3 protein: CAWTGTTAYEQYF

clone size: once
V gene: TRBV28
J gene: TRBJ1-5
D gene: .
CDR3 DNA: TGTGCCAGTGGTGGCACCGAGGGGGATTATAACAATCAGCCCCAGCATTTT
CDR3 protein: CASGGTEGDYNNQPQHF

clone size: .
V gene: TRBV21-1
J gene: TRBJ1-1
D gene: .
CDR3 DNA: TGTGCCAGCAGCAAAGAATTGGGACAGGCAGACACTGAAGCTTTCTTT
CDR3 protein: CASSKELGQADTEAFF

clone size: .
V gene: TRBV5-5
J gene: TRBJ2-5
D gene: TRBD2
CDR3 DNA: TGTGCCAGCAGCCAAGGACTAGCGGAGAACCAAGAGACCCAGTACTTC
CDR3 protein: CASSQGLAENQETQYF

clone size: .
V gene: TRBV15
J gene: TRBJ2-1
D gene: TRBD2
CDR3 DNA: TGTGCCACCAGCAATAGCGGGAGGGTGGTCGATGAGCAGTTCTTC
CDR3 protein: CATSNSGRVVDEQFF

clone size: few
V gene: TRBV12-5
J gene: TRBJ2-7
D gene: .
CDR3 DNA: TGTGCTAGTGGTTTGGTACTGAGGCCATCCTCCTACGAGCAGTACTTC
CDR3 protein: CASGLVLRPSSYEQYF

clone size: .
V gene: TRBV28
J gene: TRBJ2-1
D gene: TRBD2
CDR3 DNA: TGTGCCAGCAGCCCCGGGACTAGCGGGAGCTCCTACAATGAGCAGTTCTTC
CDR3 protein: CASSPGTSGSSYNEQFF

clone size: .
V gene: TRBV7-9
J gene: TRBJ1-5
D gene: TRBD1
CDR3 DNA: TGTGCCAGCAGCTTAGGGACAGGGTTAGGGGGCTCCAATCAGCCCCAGCATTTT
CDR3 protein: CASSLGTGLGGSNQPQHF

clone size: few
V gene: TRBV28
J gene: TRBJ2-1
D gene: .
CDR3 DNA: TGTGCCAGCAGTCCTTCCCCCGGTCTCGGTACCCTATACAATGAGCAGTTCTTC
CDR3 protein: CASSPSPGLGTLYNEQFF

clone size: .
V gene: TRBV7-2
J gene: TRBJ1-1
D gene: .
CDR3 DNA: TGTGCCACCAGTATGGACAGAACTGAAGCTTTCTTT
CDR3 protein: CATSMDRTEAFF

clone size: .
V gene: TRBV28
J gene: TRBJ1-1
D gene: TRBD1
CDR3 DNA: TGTGCCAGCAGTGGGACAGGGGACACTGAAGCTTTCTTT
CDR3 protein: CASSGTGDTEAFF

clone size: once
V gene: TRBV12-5
J gene: TRBJ2-7
D gene: .
CDR3 DNA: TGTGCTAGTGGTACGGGTGACGAGCAGTACTTC
CDR3 protein: CASGTGDEQYF

clone size: .
V gene: TRBV9
J gene: TRBJ2-5
D gene: TRBD2
CDR3 DNA: TGTGCCAGCAGCGTATCCCCCGGACTAGCGGGAGGGCCCACAGAGACCCAGTACTTC
CDR3 protein: CASSVSPGLAGGPTETQYF

clone size: .
V gene: TRBV28
J gene: TRBJ2-1
D gene: .
CDR3 DNA: TGTGCCAGCCACAGAACCTACAATGAGCAGTTCTTC
CDR3 protein: CASHRTYNEQFF

clone size: .
V gene: TRBV28
J gene: TRBJ1-1
D gene: TRBD1
CDR3 DNA: TGTGCCAGCAGACTGACAGGGGGCAATGAAGCTTTCTTT
CDR3 protein: CASRLTGGNEAFF

clone size: .
V gene: TRBV28
J gene: TRBJ1-2
D gene: TRBD1
CDR3 DNA: TGTGCCAGCAGTTCGGCGGACAGGGATAACTATGGCTACACCTTC
CDR3 protein: CASSSADRDNYGYTF

clone size: once
V gene: TRBV30
J gene: TRBJ2-7
D gene: TRBD1
CDR3 DNA: TGTGCCTGGAGTGTTGGGGCAGGGGGCTACGAGCAGTACTTC
CDR3 protein: CAWSVGAGGYEQYF

clone size: many
V gene: TRBV27
J gene: TRBJ2-7
D gene: .
CDR3 DNA: TGTGCCAGCAGGAGACAGGCCAGCTCCTACGAGCAGTACTTC
CDR3 protein: CASRRQASSYEQYF

clone size: .
V gene: TRBV19
J gene: TRBJ1-3
D gene: .
CDR3 DNA: TGTGCCAGTAGGACCACAGGCTTAACTGGAAACACCATATATTTT
CDR3 protein: CASRTTGLTGNTIYF

clone size: .
V gene: TRBV7-9
J gene: TRBJ2-3
D gene: .
CDR3 DNA: TGTGCCAGCAGCGCTCACGCGGGGCGCACAGATACGCAGTATTTT
CDR3 protein: CASSAHAGRTDTQYF

clone size: .
V gene: TRBV10-3
J gene: TRBJ1-4
D gene: .
CDR3 DNA: TGTGCCATCAGTGAGACAGGGCTGGAAAAACTGTTTTTT
CDR3 protein: CAISETGLEKLFF

clone size: .
V gene: TRBV18
J gene: TRBJ2-3
D gene: TRBD2
CDR3 DNA: TGTGCCAGCTCGTCTTGGACTAGCGATTCTACAGATACGCAGTATTTT
CDR3 protein: CASSSWTSDSTDTQYF

clone size: .
V gene: TRBV28
J gene: TRBJ1-4
D gene: TRBD1
CDR3 DNA: TGTGCCAGCAGTTTAAATTCGGGGGACAGGGGGTCGAGAAAACTGTTTTTT
CDR3 protein: CASSLNSGDRGSRKLFF

clone size: .
V gene: TRBV5-4
J gene: TRBJ2-4
D gene: .
CDR3 DNA: TGTGCCAGCAGCTTTTGGGGGGAAAACATTCAGTACTTC
CDR3 protein: CASSFWGENIQYF